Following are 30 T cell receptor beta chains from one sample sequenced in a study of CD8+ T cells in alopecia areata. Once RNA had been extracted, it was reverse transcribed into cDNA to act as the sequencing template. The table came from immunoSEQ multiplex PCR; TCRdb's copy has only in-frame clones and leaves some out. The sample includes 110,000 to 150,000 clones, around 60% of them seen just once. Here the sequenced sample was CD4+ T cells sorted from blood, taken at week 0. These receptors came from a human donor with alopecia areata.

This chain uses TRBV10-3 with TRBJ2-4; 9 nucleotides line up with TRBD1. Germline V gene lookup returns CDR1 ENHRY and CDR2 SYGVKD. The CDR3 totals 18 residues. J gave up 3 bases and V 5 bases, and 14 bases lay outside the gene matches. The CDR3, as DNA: TGTGCCATCAGTCCAAGTCCCGGGACAGGGTTGGGCAAAAACATTCAGTACTTC. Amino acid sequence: CAISPSPGTGLGKNIQYF.

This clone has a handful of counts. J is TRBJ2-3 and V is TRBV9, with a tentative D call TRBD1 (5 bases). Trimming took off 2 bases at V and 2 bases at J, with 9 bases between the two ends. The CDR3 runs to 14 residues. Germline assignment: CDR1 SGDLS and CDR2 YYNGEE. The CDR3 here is CASSVTADTDTQYF. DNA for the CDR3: TGTGCCAGCAGCGTGACAGCAGACACAGATACGCAGTATTTT.

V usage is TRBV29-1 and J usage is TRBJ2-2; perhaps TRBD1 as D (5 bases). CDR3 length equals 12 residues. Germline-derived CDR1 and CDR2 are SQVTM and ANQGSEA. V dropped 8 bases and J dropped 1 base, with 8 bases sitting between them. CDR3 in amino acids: CSIGQNTGELFF. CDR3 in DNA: TGCAGCATCGGACAGAACACCGGGGAGCTGTTTTTT.

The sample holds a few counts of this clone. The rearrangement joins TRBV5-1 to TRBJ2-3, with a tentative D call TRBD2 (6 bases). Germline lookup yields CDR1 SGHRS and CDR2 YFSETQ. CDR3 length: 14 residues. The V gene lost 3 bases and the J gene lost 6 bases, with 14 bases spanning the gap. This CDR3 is CASSSGRRGDTQYF. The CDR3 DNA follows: TGCGCCAGCAGCTCCGGGAGACGAGGGGATACGCAGTATTTT.

The CDR3 loop reads CAWKLGTEAFF. CDR3 DNA: TGTGCCTGGAAACTTGGGACTGAAGCTTTCTTT. This rearrangement joins TRBV30 to TRBJ1-1; D is uncertain. Germline loops: CDR1 GTSNPN, CDR2 SVGIG (reference sequence). The CDR3 is 11 residues long. Deletions cut 4 bases from V and 5 bases from J, with 8 bases between.

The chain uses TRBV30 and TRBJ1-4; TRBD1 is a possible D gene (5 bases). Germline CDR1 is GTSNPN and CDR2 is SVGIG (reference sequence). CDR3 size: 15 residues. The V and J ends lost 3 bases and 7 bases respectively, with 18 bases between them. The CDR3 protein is CAWSSRESFGEKLFF. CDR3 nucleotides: TGTGCCTGGAGCAGCAGGGAGTCGTTTGGTGAAAAACTGTTTTTT.

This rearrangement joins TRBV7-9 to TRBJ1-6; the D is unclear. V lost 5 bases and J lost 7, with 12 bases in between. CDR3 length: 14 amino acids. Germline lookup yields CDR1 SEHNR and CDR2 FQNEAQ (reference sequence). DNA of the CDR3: TGTGCCAGCAGCCCTCCCTGGGAGAATTCACCCCTCCACTTT. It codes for CASSPPWENSPLHF.

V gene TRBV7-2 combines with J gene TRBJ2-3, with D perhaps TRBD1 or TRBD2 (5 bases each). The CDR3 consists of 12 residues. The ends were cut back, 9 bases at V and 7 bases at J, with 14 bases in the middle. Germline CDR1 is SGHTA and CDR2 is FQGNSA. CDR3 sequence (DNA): TGTGCCAGTGGGGGATGGGCAAATACGCAGTATTTT. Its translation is CASGGWANTQYF.

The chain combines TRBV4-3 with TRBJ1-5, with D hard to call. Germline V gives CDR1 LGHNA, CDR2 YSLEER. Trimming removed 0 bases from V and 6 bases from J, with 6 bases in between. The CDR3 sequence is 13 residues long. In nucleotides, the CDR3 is TGCGCCAGCAGCCAAGATGAAGTTCAGCCCCAGCATTTT. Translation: CASSQDEVQPQHF.

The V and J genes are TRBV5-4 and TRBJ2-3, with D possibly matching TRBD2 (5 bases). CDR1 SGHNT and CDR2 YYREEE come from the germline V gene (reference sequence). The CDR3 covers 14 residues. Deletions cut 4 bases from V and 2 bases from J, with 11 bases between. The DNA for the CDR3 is TGTGCCAGCAGCCGGGATCCCATCACAGATACGCAGTATTTT. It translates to CASSRDPITDTQYF.

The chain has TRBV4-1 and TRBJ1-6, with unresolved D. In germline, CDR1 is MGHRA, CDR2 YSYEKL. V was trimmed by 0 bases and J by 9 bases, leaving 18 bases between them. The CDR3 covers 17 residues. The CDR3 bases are TGCGCCAGCAGCCAAGAAGGCCCCGACAACCTGAGTTCACCCCTCCACTTT. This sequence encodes CASSQEGPDNLSSPLHF.

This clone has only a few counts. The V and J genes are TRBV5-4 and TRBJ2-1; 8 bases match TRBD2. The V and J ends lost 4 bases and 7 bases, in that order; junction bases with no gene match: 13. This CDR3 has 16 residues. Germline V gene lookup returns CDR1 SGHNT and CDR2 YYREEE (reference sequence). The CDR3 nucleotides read TGTGCCAGCAGCCCTCGTGGTAGCGGGGTCGGGAATGAGCAGTTCTTC. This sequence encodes CASSPRGSGVGNEQFF.

CDR3 nucleotide sequence: TGCGCCAGCAGCCGAGGACAGGGGGCTGGGGAGCAGTACTTC. It codes for CASSRGQGAGEQYF. The rearrangement joins TRBV5-1 to TRBJ2-7; 11 bases map to TRBD1. The germline V gene has CDR1 SGHRS and CDR2 YFSETQ. The CDR3 has 14 residues. Trimming cost V 4 bases and J 7 bases; bases outside gene matches: 7.

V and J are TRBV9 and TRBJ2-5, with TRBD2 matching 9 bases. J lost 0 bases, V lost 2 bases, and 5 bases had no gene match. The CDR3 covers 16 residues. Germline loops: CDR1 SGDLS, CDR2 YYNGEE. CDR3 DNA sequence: TGTGCCAGCAGCGTGAGCGGGGGGACGTACCAAGAGACCCAGTACTTC. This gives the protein CASSVSGGTYQETQYF.

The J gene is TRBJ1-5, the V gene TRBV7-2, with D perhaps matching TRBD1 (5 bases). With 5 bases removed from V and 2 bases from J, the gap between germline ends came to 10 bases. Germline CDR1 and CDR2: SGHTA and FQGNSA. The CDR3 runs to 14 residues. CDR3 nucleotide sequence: TGTGCCAGCAGCCCCTGGGGGGGCAATCAGCCCCAGCATTTT. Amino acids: CASSPWGGNQPQHF.

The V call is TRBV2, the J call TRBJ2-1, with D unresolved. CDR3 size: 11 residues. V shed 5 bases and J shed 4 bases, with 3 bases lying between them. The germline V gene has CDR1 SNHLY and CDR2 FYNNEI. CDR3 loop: CASSYYNEQFF. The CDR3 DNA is TGTGCCAGCAGTTATTACAATGAGCAGTTCTTC.

The CDR3 nucleotides read TGTGCCAGCAGCCTGAGGCAGATGAACACTGAAGCTTTCTTT. This gives the protein CASSLRQMNTEAFF. This chain joins TRBV11-2 and TRBJ1-1; no clear D. V was trimmed by 5 bases and J by 0 bases, leaving 10 bases between them. The CDR3 has 14 amino acids. Germline loops: CDR1 SGHAT, CDR2 FQNNGV.

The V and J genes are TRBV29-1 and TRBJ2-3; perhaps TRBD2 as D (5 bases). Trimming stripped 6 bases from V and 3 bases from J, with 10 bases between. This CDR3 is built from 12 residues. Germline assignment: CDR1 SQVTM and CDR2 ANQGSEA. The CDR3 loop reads CSVGEGTDTQYF. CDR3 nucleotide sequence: TGCAGCGTCGGGGAAGGGACAGATACGCAGTATTTT.

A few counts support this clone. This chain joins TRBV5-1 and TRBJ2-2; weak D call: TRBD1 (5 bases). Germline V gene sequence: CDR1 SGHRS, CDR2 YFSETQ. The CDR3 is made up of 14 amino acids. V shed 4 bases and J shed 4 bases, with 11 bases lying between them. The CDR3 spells CASSQRQSTGELFF. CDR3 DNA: TGCGCCAGCAGCCAAAGACAGTCCACCGGGGAGCTGTTTTTT.

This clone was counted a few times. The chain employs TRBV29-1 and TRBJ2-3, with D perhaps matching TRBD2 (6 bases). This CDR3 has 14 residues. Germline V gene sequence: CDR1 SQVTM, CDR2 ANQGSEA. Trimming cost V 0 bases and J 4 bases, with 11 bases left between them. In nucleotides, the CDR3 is TGCAGCGTTGAAGACGGGGGTTGGGCAGATACGCAGTATTTT. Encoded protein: CSVEDGGWADTQYF.

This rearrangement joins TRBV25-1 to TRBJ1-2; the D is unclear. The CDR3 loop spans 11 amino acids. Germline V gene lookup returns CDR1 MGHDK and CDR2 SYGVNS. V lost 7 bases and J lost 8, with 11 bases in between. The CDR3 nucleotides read TGTGCCAGCATTGGGTACCAGGGCTACACCTTC. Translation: CASIGYQGYTF.

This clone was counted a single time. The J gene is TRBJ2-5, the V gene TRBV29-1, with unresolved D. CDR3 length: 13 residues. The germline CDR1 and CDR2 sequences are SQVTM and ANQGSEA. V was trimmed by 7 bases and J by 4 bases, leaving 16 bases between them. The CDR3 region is CSGIRSAGETQYF. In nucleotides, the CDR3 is TGCAGCGGCATACGGTCGGCAGGAGAGACCCAGTACTTC.

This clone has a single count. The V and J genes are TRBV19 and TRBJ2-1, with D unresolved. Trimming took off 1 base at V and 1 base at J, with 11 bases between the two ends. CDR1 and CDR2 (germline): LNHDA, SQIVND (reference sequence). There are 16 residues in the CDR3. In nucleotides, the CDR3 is TGTGCCAGTAGTATAGTGGGAAGGCTTTCCTACAATGAGCAGTTCTTC. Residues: CASSIVGRLSYNEQFF.

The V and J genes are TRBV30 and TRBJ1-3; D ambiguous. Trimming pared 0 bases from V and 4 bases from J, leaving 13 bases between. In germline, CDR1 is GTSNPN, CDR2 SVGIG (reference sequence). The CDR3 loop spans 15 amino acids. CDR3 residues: CAWSVRPGYGNTIYF. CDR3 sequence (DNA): TGTGCCTGGAGTGTACGCCCGGGGTACGGAAACACCATATATTTT.

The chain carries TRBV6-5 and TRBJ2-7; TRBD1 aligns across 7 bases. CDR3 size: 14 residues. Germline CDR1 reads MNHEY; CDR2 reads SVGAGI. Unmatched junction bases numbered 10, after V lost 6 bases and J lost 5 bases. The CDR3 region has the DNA TGTGCCAGCAGACTCGGGACAGCGGCGGACGAGCAGTACTTC. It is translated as CASRLGTAADEQYF.

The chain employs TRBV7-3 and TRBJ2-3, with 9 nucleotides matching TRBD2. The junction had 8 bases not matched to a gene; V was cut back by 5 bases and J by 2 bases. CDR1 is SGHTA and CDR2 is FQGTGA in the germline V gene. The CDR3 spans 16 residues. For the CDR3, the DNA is TGTGCCAGCAGCCCGATAGCGGGGGCCTCCACAGATACGCAGTATTTT. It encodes CASSPIAGASTDTQYF.

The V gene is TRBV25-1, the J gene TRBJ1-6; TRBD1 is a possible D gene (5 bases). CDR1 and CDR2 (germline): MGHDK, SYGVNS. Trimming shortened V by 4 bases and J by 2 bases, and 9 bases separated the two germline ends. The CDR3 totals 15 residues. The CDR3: CASSAQGTYNSPLHF. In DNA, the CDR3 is TGTGCCAGCAGTGCGCAGGGCACCTATAATTCACCCCTCCACTTT.

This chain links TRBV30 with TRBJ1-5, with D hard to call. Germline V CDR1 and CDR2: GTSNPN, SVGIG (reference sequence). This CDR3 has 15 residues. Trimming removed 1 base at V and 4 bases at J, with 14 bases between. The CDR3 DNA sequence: TGTGCCTGGAGTGACCGGGTCGATCTTAATCAGCCCCAGCATTTT. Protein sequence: CAWSDRVDLNQPQHF. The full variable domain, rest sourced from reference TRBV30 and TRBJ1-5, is SQTIHQWPATLVQPVGSPLSLECTVEGTSNPNLYWYRQAAGRGLQLLFYSVGIGQISSEVPQNLSASRPQDRQFILSSKKLLLSDSGFYLCAWSDRVDLNQPQHFGDGTRLSIL.

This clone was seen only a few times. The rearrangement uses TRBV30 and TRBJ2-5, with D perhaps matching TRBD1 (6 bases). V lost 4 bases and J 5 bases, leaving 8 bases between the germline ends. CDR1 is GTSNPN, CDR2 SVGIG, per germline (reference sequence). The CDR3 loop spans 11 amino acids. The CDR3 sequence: CAWMQGETQYF. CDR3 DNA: TGTGCCTGGATGCAGGGGGAGACCCAGTACTTC.

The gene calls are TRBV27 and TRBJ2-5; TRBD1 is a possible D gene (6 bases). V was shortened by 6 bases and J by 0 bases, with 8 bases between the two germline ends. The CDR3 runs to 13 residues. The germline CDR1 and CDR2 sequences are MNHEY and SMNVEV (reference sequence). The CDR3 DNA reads TGTGCCAGCAGAGGACAGTACCAAGAGACCCAGTACTTC. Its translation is CASRGQYQETQYF.